The 20 T cell receptor beta chains listed next were all sequenced from one sample in a study of T cell responses to AZD1222 COVID-19 vaccine. Sequencing used immunoSEQ multiplex PCR; TCRdb keeps in-frame clones, though not all of them. The data contain about 35,000 clones, about 88% of them singletons. Here the sequenced sample was peripheral blood, taken on day 0 of AZD1222 vaccination. The receptors come from an adult in good health.

The chain employs TRBV29-1 and TRBJ2-2; 10 bases fit TRBD2. This CDR3 is built from 13 residues. V dropped 7 bases and J dropped 5; count of bases not matched to a gene: 4. Germline CDR1 reads SQVTM; CDR2 reads ANQGSEA. The CDR3 sequence is CSAFSGRTGELFF. CDR3 bases: TGCAGCGCGTTTAGCGGGAGGACCGGGGAGCTGTTTTTT.

V and J are TRBV19 and TRBJ1-3; D is unresolved. The CDR3 loop spans 9 amino acids. The V end lost 7 bases, the J end lost 8 bases, and 3 bases lay between the germline ends. Germline V gives CDR1 LNHDA, CDR2 SQIVND (reference sequence). For the CDR3, the DNA is TGTGCCAGTAACCACACCATATATTTT. It yields the protein CASNHTIYF.

This clone was detected a few times. This chain links TRBV5-4 with TRBJ1-2, with D perhaps TRBD1 (5 bases). Between the trimmed V and J ends, which lost 3 bases and 4 bases, there was a span of 16 bases. This CDR3 has 15 residues. Germline values: CDR1 SGHNT, CDR2 YYREEE (reference sequence). The CDR3 sequence: CASSWGTQVPYGYTF. DNA of the CDR3: TGTGCCAGCAGCTGGGGGACCCAGGTCCCCTATGGCTACACCTTC.

The chain employs TRBV5-4 and TRBJ2-5; TRBD2 agrees at 10 bases. V lost 0 bases and J lost 7; bases outside the gene matches: 3. Germline loops: CDR1 SGHNT, CDR2 YYREEE (reference sequence). This CDR3 comprises 14 residues. The CDR3 DNA reads TGTGCCAGCAGCTTGGAATGGACTAGCGGGACCCAGTACTTC. Its translation is CASSLEWTSGTQYF.

This chain connects TRBV6-5 to TRBJ1-2; TRBD1 agrees at 7 bases. CDR3 length equals 13 residues. Germline V CDR1 and CDR2: MNHEY, SVGAGI. J gave up 3 bases and V 5 bases, and 3 bases lay outside the gene matches. The chain's CDR3 is CASSPDRDYGYTF. CDR3 sequence (DNA): TGTGCCAGCAGTCCAGACAGGGACTATGGCTACACCTTC.

V is TRBV28 and J is TRBJ1-2; no definite D call. Per the germline V gene, CDR1 is MDHEN and CDR2 is SYDVKM. V was shortened by 5 bases and J by 5 bases, with 9 bases between the two germline ends. The CDR3 length is 12 residues. CDR3 sequence (DNA): TGTGCCAGCAGTCCCTGGGAGTATGGCTACACCTTC. Amino acids: CASSPWEYGYTF.

The chain uses TRBV7-2 and TRBJ1-6; D not resolved. The CDR3 loop spans 15 amino acids. Germline V gene data show CDR1 as SGHTA and CDR2 as FQGNSA. V lost 1 base and J 8 bases, leaving 12 bases between the germline ends. The CDR3 protein is CASSLVGGSHSPLHF. CDR3 coding DNA: TGTGCCAGCAGCTTAGTAGGAGGGTCTCATTCACCCCTCCACTTT.

The rearrangement links TRBV27 to TRBJ2-3; 7 bases align to TRBD2. Germline loops: CDR1 MNHEY, CDR2 SMNVEV (reference sequence). This CDR3 region has 15 residues. Trimming removed 3 bases from V and 2 bases from J; junction bases left unmatched: 5. CDR3 sequence: CASSLASGYTDTQYF. As DNA, the CDR3 is TGTGCCAGCAGTTTGGCTAGCGGATACACAGATACGCAGTATTTT.

This clone was recorded once. The chain recombines TRBV5-4 with TRBJ2-7, with 9 bases fitting TRBD2. The CDR3 sequence is 15 residues long. Trimming removed 6 bases from V and 4 bases from J; junction bases left unmatched: 11. CDR1 and CDR2 (germline): SGHNT, YYREEE (reference sequence). This CDR3 is CASNLYPAGGYEQYF. CDR3 DNA: TGTGCCAGCAACCTTTATCCGGCGGGAGGGTACGAGCAGTACTTC.

The chain employs TRBV28 and TRBJ1-2; D uncertain. This CDR3 is 14 amino acids long. V was clipped by 4 bases and J by 7 bases, with 16 bases between them. Germline V lookup: CDR1 MDHEN, CDR2 SYDVKM. In DNA, the CDR3 is TGTGCCAGCAGTTCATCATGGGGAGTCGGTGGCTACACCTTC. It yields the protein CASSSSWGVGGYTF.

The V call is TRBV10-3, the J call TRBJ2-7; TRBD1 aligns across 9 bases. Germline V gene data show CDR1 as ENHRY and CDR2 as SYGVKD. V shed 6 bases and J 2 bases; nucleotides not matched to a gene: 5. This CDR3 is 14 amino acids long. CDR3 amino acids: CAIRDRGKAYEQYF. In nucleotides, the CDR3 is TGTGCCATCAGGGACAGGGGAAAGGCCTACGAGCAGTACTTC.

CDR3 sequence: CASSLLGGTYNEQFF. The CDR3 DNA follows: TGTGCCAGCAGCTTATTGGGTGGGACCTACAATGAGCAGTTCTTC. This rearrangement joins TRBV7-2 to TRBJ2-1; D unclear. Germline CDR1 reads SGHTA; CDR2 reads FQGNSA. The CDR3 loop spans 15 amino acids. Trimming pared 2 bases from V and 2 bases from J, leaving 10 bases between.

The chain is built from TRBV30 and TRBJ2-3; D remains unclear. The germline gives CDR1 GTSNPN, CDR2 SVGIG (reference sequence). CDR3 size: 12 residues. The ends were cut back, 1 base at V and 6 bases at J, with 8 bases in the middle. The chain's CDR3 is CAWSGLSDTQYF. The CDR3, as DNA: TGTGCCTGGAGTGGGCTGAGTGATACGCAGTATTTT.

The chain recombines TRBV19 with TRBJ1-6, with 7 bases matching TRBD1. Germline CDR1 and CDR2: LNHDA and SQIVND (reference sequence). J gave up 4 bases and V 5 bases, and 5 bases lay outside the gene matches. This CDR3 comprises 15 residues. The DNA for the CDR3 is TGTGCCAGTAGTCGGGACAGAACTTATAATTCACCCCTCCACTTT. It is translated as CASSRDRTYNSPLHF.

This sequence joins TRBV15 and TRBJ2-2; 9 bases agree with TRBD1. V lost 3 bases, J lost 5 bases, and 7 bases stayed unmatched. Germline values: CDR1 LNHNV, CDR2 YYDKDF (reference sequence). The CDR3 runs to 16 residues. CDR3 region: CATSSTGQGKTGELFF. CDR3 DNA: TGTGCCACCAGCAGTACCGGACAGGGGAAAACCGGGGAGCTGTTTTTT.

V gene TRBV7-2 combines with J gene TRBJ2-7; D is perhaps TRBD1 (5 bases). There are 17 residues in the CDR3. Germline V gene lookup returns CDR1 SGHTA and CDR2 FQGNSA. V was pared by 1 base and J by 3 bases, with 19 bases between. Written as DNA, the CDR3 is TGTGCCAGCAGCTTAGGGGAAGGCAGGGCCGCGGACTACGAGCAGTACTTC. Encoded protein: CASSLGEGRAADYEQYF.

This chain connects TRBV29-1 to TRBJ2-7; D is perhaps TRBD1 (6 bases). The CDR3 is 13 amino acids. Germline values: CDR1 SQVTM, CDR2 ANQGSEA. With 4 bases removed from V and 3 bases from J, the gap between germline ends came to 13 bases. In DNA form, the CDR3 reads TGCAGCGTTGTAGTGGACAGCTACTACGAGCAGTACTTC. It codes for CSVVVDSYYEQYF.

The chain is built from TRBV4-2 and TRBJ1-6; D uncertain. The germline V gene has CDR1 LGHNA and CDR2 YNFKEQ. V was trimmed by 8 bases and J by 2 bases, leaving 16 bases between them. The CDR3 covers 16 residues. CDR3 nucleotides: TGTGCCAGCGCCATGGGCAGGACGACCTATAATTCACCCCTCCACTTT. Its protein product is CASAMGRTTYNSPLHF.

This rearrangement joins TRBV7-5 to TRBJ1-2. TRBV7-5 represents a pseudogene. The CDR3 has 14 residues. The CDR3 reads CARSHRGPREGYTF. As DNA, the CDR3 is TGTGCCAGAAGCCATCGCGGTCCGCGGGAGGGCTACACCTTC.

The chain is built from TRBV6-5 and TRBJ2-3; D is unresolved. Trimming shortened V by 8 bases and J by 2 bases, and 17 bases separated the two germline ends. The CDR3 is 15 amino acids. Looked up from germline, CDR1 is MNHEY and CDR2 is SVGAGI. DNA for the CDR3: TGTGCCAGCCGGTCGGGTTCCGGCTACACAGATACGCAGTATTTT. The encoded protein is CASRSGSGYTDTQYF.